The source of this T cell receptor beta chain is a study of cytomegalovirus exposure and HLA in healthy donors. After removal of 5 bases from V and 5 bases from J, the junction contained 11 bases not matched to a gene. The CDR3 length is 14 residues. Germline V gives CDR1 SQVTM, CDR2 ANQGSEA. A word on this clone: The antigen remains undetermined.

Study conclusions and caveats: Most TCR sequences were uncommon, yet certain public TCRs appeared in many donors. The finding came from a later analysis; first-cohort TCR clusters tended to co-occur in the 95 to 150 validation repertoires. Using the classifier, cytomegalovirus status was reportedly diagnosed with high specificity and sensitivity.

Data came from immunoSEQ multiplex PCR; TCRdb stores just in-frame clones and leaves some out. The sample lists 150,000 to 180,000 clones; approximately 86% were seen once. The TCR originated in a human donor in good health. Source material: PBMCs. The rearrangement joins TRBV29-1 to TRBJ2-5; 7 bases are a match to TRBD1. The CDR3 DNA sequence: TGCAGCGTTTCAGAAAGGGGGCGAAGGGAGACCCAGTACTTC. Its translation: CSVSERGRRETQYF. The whole variable domain, remainder taken from reference TRBV29-1 and TRBJ2-5, is SAVISQKPSRDICQRGTSLTIQCQVDSQVTMMFWYRQQPGQSLTLIATANQGSEATYESGFVIDKFPISRPNLTFSTLTVSNMSPEDSSIYLCSVSERGRRETQYFGPGTRLLVL.